The sequence of this T cell receptor (beta chain) was determined in a study of graft-versus-host responses after intestinal transplantation (dated by TCRdb to about 2021). Background for the entire study: The transplants that recipients received were multivisceral, liver-intestinal, or isolated intestinal. Graft-versus-host and host-versus-graft alloreactive T cell clones were tracked in the graft, circulation and bone marrow after intestinal transplantation using bulk TCR-beta CDR3 sequencing. All recipients received anti-thymocyte globulin induction followed by maintenance tacrolimus and steroids for roughly 3 years. A peak of at least 4% donor T cells among recipient peripheral blood mononuclear cells was the definition used for donor T cell macrochimerism. Alloreactive clones were identified by sequencing pre-transplant mixed lymphocyte reaction products and comparing them with unstimulated pre-transplant donor and recipient T cells. Rather than being sequenced by the commercial service, samples from a few later patients were sequenced in-house on an Illumina MiSeq and processed with MiXCR. Of the roughly 24 intestinal transplant recipients enrolled in the cohort, one of whom was a retransplant, a few patients without pretransplant specimens were excluded. The investigation overall reported the following: GvH clones were found in recipient bone marrow, and some of the GvH clones appeared earlier in ileal mucosa or blood, which is consistent with an intestinal mucosal origin. In patients with donor T cell macrochimerism, the allografts had high GvH to HvG T cell clonal ratios. Conclusions were limited by the relatively low number and heterogeneity of intestinal transplant patients. Early after transplant, peak levels of circulating GvH clones were found to be associated with declines in HvG clones.

Preparation of the library involved the immunoSEQ multiplex PCR assay. For most patients, genomic DNA was isolated with the Qiagen DNeasy Blood and Tissue Kit and shipped frozen to Adaptive Biotechnologies for TCR sequencing. Adaptive Biotechnologies carried out high-throughput TCR-beta CDR3 sequencing of genomic DNA for most patients. The authors processed their data as follows. TCR sequencing data were retrieved from Adaptive's ImmunoSEQ software for 18 patients, whereas three other patients were processed with MiXCR and VDJtools. To correct CD4 versus CD8 sorting errors, sequences present in both subsets at a frequency ratio below 5:1 were removed. CDR3 nucleotide sequences shared by donor and recipient were removed because the origin of these sequences could not be assigned. To count as alloreactive, a clone needed at least 2-fold expansion over unstimulated cells and a minimum CFSE-low frequency of 0.002% (template counts) or 0.001% (read counts). Mappable clones were those detected in sequenced pre-transplant spleen, lymph node, or MLR CFSE-low populations of the donor or recipient. The cumulative frequency of alloreactive clones was calculated as a percentage of all sequences, weighted by copy number. TCRdb limited this immuneACCESS table to in-frame rearrangements with V and J called. A share of clones is missing; checked studies link under half to unresolved V genes, and the rest is unexplained. Clone size and V and J calls were adopted from that table, with D and trimming inferred from the DNA. Across this sample there are about 81,000 clones, with around nine tenths seen only once. The top ten hold roughly 0.37% of the sample.

Per the publication, the time point label means: cells obtained before transplantation from donor or recipient. CD3+CD4+ and CD3+CD8+ populations were FACS-sorted from unstimulated pre-transplant donor and recipient cells taken from spleen or lymph nodes. A single count supports this clone. Its antigen target is currently unknown. Per-base quality was not reported, and no clone a single base away is much larger than it. The CDR3 runs 15 residues from the cysteine to the phenylalanine. The kept DNA is CDR3 alone, 45 bases in frame from the first base. Trimming removed 2 bases from V and 6 bases from J; the gene matches leave 9 bases unexplained. The germline V gene specifies SQVTM as CDR1 and ANQGSEA as CDR2.

The sequencing used unstimulated CD4+ T cells sorted from spleen or lymph node cells, collected before intestinal transplant. In this chain, TRBV29-1 is recombined with TRBJ2-1; TRBD2 fits 8 bases in the junction. This sequence originates from a human donor who received an intestinal transplant. CDR3 sequence: CSVESGTRVPNEQFF. The DNA reads as follows: TGCAGCGTTGAATCCGGGACTAGGGTCCCCAATGAGCAGTTCTTC.